Listed here are 27 T cell receptor beta chains from one sample, sequenced in a study of a mutant IDH1 vaccine in newly diagnosed glioma. The table came from immunoSEQ multiplex PCR; TCRdb's copy has only in-frame clones and leaves some out. Of 40,000 to 45,000 clones listed, roughly 84% are singletons. Time point described: week 23, last vaccination. In the vaccine, a single dose held 300 ug of the mutant IDH1 20-mer peptide, along with topical imiquimod. No antigen has been identified for these receptors. The material sequenced was PBMCs, taken from a glioma patient whose treatment included an IDH1 peptide vaccine. Source of these receptors: a woman in her late teens or twenties with glioma. Some clones in this sample may be carry-over from other donors' samples.

The chain is built from TRBV14 and TRBJ2-7; D is uncertain. Germline V lookup: CDR1 SGHDN, CDR2 FVKESK. This CDR3 contains 12 residues. Between the trimmed V and J ends, which lost 0 bases and 3 bases, there was a span of 3 bases. The CDR3 region is CASSQDYYEQYF. Here the CDR3 DNA reads TGTGCCAGCAGCCAAGACTACTACGAGCAGTACTTC.

The CDR3 here is CASSFAGTGRVDEQFF. CDR3 coding DNA: TGTGCCAGCAGCTTTGCCGGGACAGGGAGGGTCGATGAGCAGTTCTTC. The chain combines TRBV7-9 with TRBJ2-1; the match to TRBD1 covers 9 bases. The V and J ends lost 3 bases and 8 bases, in that order; junction bases with no gene match: 11. The CDR3 is 16 amino acids. Per the germline V gene, CDR1 is SEHNR and CDR2 is FQNEAQ (reference sequence). The full variable domain, rest sourced from reference TRBV7-9 and TRBJ2-1, is DTGVSQNPRHKITKRGQNVTFRCDPISEHNRLYWYRQTLGQGPEFLTYFQNEAQLEKSRLLSDRFSAERPKGSFSTLEIQRTEQGDSAMYLCASSFAGTGRVDEQFFGPGTRLTVL.

This chain uses TRBV20-1 with TRBJ1-2; D not certain. Germline V gene lookup returns CDR1 DFQATT and CDR2 SNEGSKA (reference sequence). This CDR3 is 9 amino acids long. V was cut by 7 bases and J by 3 bases, with 3 bases left in between. CDR3 DNA sequence: TGCAGTGTGGACTATGGCTACACCTTC. This codes for CSVDYGYTF.

This clone was counted once. The rearrangement joins TRBV6-6 to TRBJ2-7, with TRBD2 matching 13 bases. Germline assignment: CDR1 MNHNY and CDR2 SVGAGI (reference sequence). The V and J ends lost 2 bases and 3 bases, in that order; junction bases with no gene match: 4. This CDR3 spans 16 amino acids. The CDR3 DNA sequence: TGTGCCAGCAGTTACGGGGGACTAGCGGGACTCTACGAGCAGTACTTC. Protein product: CASSYGGLAGLYEQYF.

The CDR3 region is CSAIRPMNTEAFF. The CDR3 DNA follows: TGCAGCGCTATTCGACCCATGAACACTGAAGCTTTCTTT. V gene TRBV29-1 combines with J gene TRBJ1-1; D unresolved. The CDR3 is made up of 13 amino acids. V lost 7 bases and J lost 0, with 12 bases in between. Germline V lookup: CDR1 SQVTM, CDR2 ANQGSEA.

This chain uses TRBV2 with TRBJ1-1; D may be TRBD1 (5 bases). V lost 3 bases, J lost 0 bases, and 8 bases lay in between. This CDR3 has 14 amino acids. From germline, CDR1 is SNHLY and CDR2 FYNNEI. The CDR3 region is CASSEQGLNTEAFF. CDR3 DNA: TGTGCCAGCAGTGAGCAGGGCCTGAACACTGAAGCTTTCTTT.

The chain has TRBV11-2 and TRBJ2-7, with no clear D. V was clipped by 5 bases and J by 0 bases, with 14 bases between them. The germline gives CDR1 SGHAT, CDR2 FQNNGV. CDR3 length equals 15 residues. The CDR3 coding sequence is TGTGCCAGCAGCAAAGGGCTAGAGAGCTCCTACGAGCAGTACTTC. This translates into CASSKGLESSYEQYF.

The chain has TRBV2 and TRBJ2-7; no firm D call. V shed 3 bases and J shed 4 bases, with 16 bases lying between them. The CDR3 length is 15 residues. The germline V gene has CDR1 SNHLY and CDR2 FYNNEI. CDR3 residues: CASSDSRVGPYEQYF. For the CDR3, the DNA is TGTGCCAGCAGTGACAGTAGGGTAGGGCCGTACGAGCAGTACTTC.

This chain joins TRBV6-1 and TRBJ1-1; tentatively, D is TRBD1 (5 bases). The germline V gene encodes CDR1 MNHNS and CDR2 SASEGT. This CDR3 has 14 residues. Trimming cost V 5 bases and J 2 bases, with 12 bases left between them. The CDR3 sequence is CASSSLQGNTEAFF. The CDR3 DNA reads TGTGCCAGCAGTTCCCTGCAGGGAAACACTGAAGCTTTCTTT.

V usage is TRBV19 and J usage is TRBJ2-1; D is unresolved. CDR1 is LNHDA and CDR2 is SQIVND in the germline V gene (reference sequence). The CDR3 length is 15 residues. V gave up 7 bases and J gave up 0 bases, with 13 bases separating them. This chain's CDR3 is CASTPDRSSYNEQFF. The CDR3 coding sequence is TGTGCCAGTACCCCGGACCGCAGCTCCTACAATGAGCAGTTCTTC.

The rearrangement joins TRBV13 to TRBJ2-7; D unclear. Trimming removed 0 bases at V and 7 bases at J, with 7 bases between. In germline, CDR1 is PRHDT, CDR2 FYEKMQ (reference sequence). CDR3 length: 12 amino acids. The CDR3 spells CASSLGLREQYF. The DNA for the CDR3 is TGTGCCAGCAGCTTAGGCCTGAGGGAGCAGTACTTC. Full variable domain (missing parts from reference TRBV13 and TRBJ2-7): AAGVIQSPRHLIKEKRETATLKCYPIPRHDTVYWYQQGPGQDPQFLISFYEKMQSDKGSIPDRFSAQQFSDYHSELNMSSLELGDSALYFCASSLGLREQYFGPGTRLTVT.

This clone has just a few counts. This chain links TRBV4-1 with TRBJ1-1; no reliable D call. V was trimmed by 1 base and J by 4 bases, leaving 10 bases between them. Germline V gene data show CDR1 as MGHRA and CDR2 as YSYEKL. The CDR3 runs to 14 residues. The CDR3: CASSQVGSGTEAFF. DNA of the CDR3: TGCGCCAGCAGCCAAGTTGGGAGCGGCACTGAAGCTTTCTTT.

This clone was detected once. This chain uses TRBV9 with TRBJ2-2; D is undetermined. The germline gives CDR1 SGDLS, CDR2 YYNGEE. This CDR3 spans 16 amino acids. V dropped 1 base and J dropped 0 bases, with 10 bases sitting between them. The CDR3 region has the DNA TGTGCCAGCAGCGTAACTCCGTACGCGAACACCGGGGAGCTGTTTTTT. Its protein product is CASSVTPYANTGELFF.

This chain connects TRBV18 to TRBJ1-1; D is possibly TRBD1 (5 bases). V was shortened by 1 base and J by 0 bases, with 9 bases between the two germline ends. The CDR3 extends over 15 amino acids. Germline V lookup: CDR1 KGHSH, CDR2 LQKENI. DNA for the CDR3: TGTGCCAGCTCACCACGGGGCTTCATGAACACTGAAGCTTTCTTT. The encoded protein is CASSPRGFMNTEAFF.

V gene TRBV10-3 combines with J gene TRBJ1-1; no clear D gene. In germline, CDR1 is ENHRY, CDR2 SYGVKD. V lost 6 bases to trimming and J lost 2 bases, with 10 bases between them. CDR3 length: 13 amino acids. As DNA, the CDR3 is TGTGCCATCAGAGAGATAGCCAACACTGAAGCTTTCTTT. Encoded protein: CAIREIANTEAFF.

The J gene is TRBJ2-7, the V gene TRBV7-2, with D possibly TRBD2 on 6 matching bases. The CDR3 covers 15 residues. Germline V gene data show CDR1 as SGHTA and CDR2 as FQGNSA. V was clipped by 5 bases and J by 1 base, with 15 bases between them. As DNA, the CDR3 is TGTGCCAGCAGCGCCGCCGGGACTGCATCCTACGAGCAGTACTTC. Translated, it gives CASSAAGTASYEQYF.

The CDR3 DNA sequence: TGTGCCAGCAGCTCCTATGGGGGAGAGGGAACGGAGCTGTTTTTT. This codes for CASSSYGGEGTELFF. The chain is built from TRBV7-8 and TRBJ2-2; D is tentatively TRBD1 or TRBD2 (5 bases each). The CDR3 runs 15 residues. Germline lookup yields CDR1 SGHVS and CDR2 FQNEAQ. V shed 4 bases and J shed 10 bases, with 19 bases lying between them.

This clone was seen a few times. The J gene is TRBJ2-5, the V gene TRBV9, with 9 bases aligning to TRBD2. Germline assignment: CDR1 SGDLS and CDR2 YYNGEE. The length of the CDR3 is 17 residues. V trimming: 0 bases; J trimming: 0 bases; junction bases outside the gene matches: 6. This chain's CDR3 is CASSVGASGVHQETQYF. The CDR3 DNA follows: TGTGCCAGCAGCGTAGGGGCTAGCGGGGTACACCAAGAGACCCAGTACTTC.

The chain joins TRBV9 to TRBJ1-1, with 7 bases fitting TRBD1. The length of the CDR3 is 15 residues. The V gene end was trimmed by 3 bases and the J gene end by 3 bases; junction bases not matched to a gene: 8. Looked up from germline, CDR1 is SGDLS and CDR2 is YYNGEE. Here the CDR3 reads CASSGRQGWDTEAFF. Here the CDR3 DNA reads TGTGCCAGCAGCGGAAGACAGGGCTGGGACACTGAAGCTTTCTTT.

This chain links TRBV5-1 with TRBJ2-1; 13 bases match TRBD2. V trimming: 3 bases; J trimming: 1 base; junction bases outside the gene matches: 10. This CDR3 has 19 amino acids. CDR1 SGHRS and CDR2 YFSETQ come from the germline V gene. CDR3 sequence: CASSSPRTSGRGSYNEQFF. In nucleotides, the CDR3 is TGCGCCAGCAGCTCCCCCCGGACTAGCGGGAGAGGGTCCTACAATGAGCAGTTCTTC.

This sequence joins TRBV19 and TRBJ1-2; 7 nucleotides align to TRBD1. The V segment lost 5 bases and the J segment 4 bases; nucleotides outside the gene matches: 4. The germline CDR1 and CDR2 sequences are LNHDA and SQIVND (reference sequence). The CDR3 sequence is 13 residues long. CDR3: CASSHDRAYGYTF. DNA for the CDR3: TGTGCCAGTAGTCACGACAGGGCCTATGGCTACACCTTC.

This chain links TRBV4-2 with TRBJ2-7; 8 nucleotides agree with TRBD2. V trimming: 0 bases; J trimming: 3 bases; junction bases outside the gene matches: 4. The CDR3 is made up of 15 amino acids. Germline lookup yields CDR1 LGHNA and CDR2 YNFKEQ. The CDR3 region has the DNA TGTGCCAGCAGCCAAGAAATTGCGGGAGGCTACGAGCAGTACTTC. The encoded protein is CASSQEIAGGYEQYF.

The V and J genes are TRBV9 and TRBJ1-1; no clear D gene. The CDR3 loop spans 13 amino acids. V lost 0 bases, J lost 1 base, and 4 bases lay in between. Germline assignment: CDR1 SGDLS and CDR2 YYNGEE. CDR3 sequence reads: CASSVEGNTEAFF. The CDR3 bases are TGTGCCAGCAGCGTAGAAGGGAACACTGAAGCTTTCTTT.

The chain couples TRBV2 to TRBJ2-1; D call uncertain. The ends were cut back, 3 bases at V and 8 bases at J, with 11 bases in the middle. This CDR3 comprises 13 residues. Germline V gives CDR1 SNHLY, CDR2 FYNNEI. The CDR3 sequence is CASSDSWEDEQFF. CDR3 nucleotide sequence: TGTGCCAGCAGTGACTCGTGGGAAGATGAGCAGTTCTTC.

The chain carries TRBV11-1 and TRBJ1-2, with D unclear. This CDR3 has 13 residues. Germline values: CDR1 SGHAT, CDR2 FQDESV (reference sequence). Trimming cost V 3 bases and J 4 bases, with 9 bases left between them. CDR3 region: CASSFEGPYGYTF. DNA of the CDR3: TGTGCCAGCAGCTTTGAGGGTCCCTATGGCTACACCTTC.

The chain combines TRBV7-9 with TRBJ2-7; no clear D gene. This CDR3 has 11 amino acids. Trimming cost V 2 bases and J 3 bases, with 2 bases left between them. Germline V lookup: CDR1 SEHNR, CDR2 FQNEAQ (reference sequence). The CDR3 loop reads CASSLYYEQYF. For the CDR3, the DNA is TGTGCCAGCAGCTTATACTACGAGCAGTACTTC.

The V gene is TRBV9, the J gene TRBJ2-7, with D possibly TRBD1 on 6 matching bases. The V end was cut by 8 bases, the J end by 1 base, with 22 bases between. This CDR3 region has 16 residues. Germline CDR1 SGDLS, CDR2 YYNGEE. Here the CDR3 DNA reads TGTGCCAGAAGCCAGGGGACGCACCTACGGTCCTACGAGCAGTACTTC. Translated, it gives CARSQGTHLRSYEQYF.